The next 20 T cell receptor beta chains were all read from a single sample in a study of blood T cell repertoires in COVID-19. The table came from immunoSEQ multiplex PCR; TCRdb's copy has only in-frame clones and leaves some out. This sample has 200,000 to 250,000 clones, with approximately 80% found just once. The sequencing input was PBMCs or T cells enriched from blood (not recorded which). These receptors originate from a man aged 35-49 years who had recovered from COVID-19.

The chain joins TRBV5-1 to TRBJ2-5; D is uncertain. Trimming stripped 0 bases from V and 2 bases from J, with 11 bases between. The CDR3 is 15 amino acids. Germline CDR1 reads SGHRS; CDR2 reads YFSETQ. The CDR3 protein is CASSLATAGQETQYF. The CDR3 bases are TGCGCCAGCAGCTTGGCCACGGCAGGTCAAGAGACCCAGTACTTC.

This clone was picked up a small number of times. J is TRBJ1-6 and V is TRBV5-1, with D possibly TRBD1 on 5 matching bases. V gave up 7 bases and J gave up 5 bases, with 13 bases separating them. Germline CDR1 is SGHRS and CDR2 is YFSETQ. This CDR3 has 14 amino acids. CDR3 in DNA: TGCGCCAGCCGAGCGACAGTTCATAATTCACCCCTCCACTTT. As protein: CASRATVHNSPLHF.

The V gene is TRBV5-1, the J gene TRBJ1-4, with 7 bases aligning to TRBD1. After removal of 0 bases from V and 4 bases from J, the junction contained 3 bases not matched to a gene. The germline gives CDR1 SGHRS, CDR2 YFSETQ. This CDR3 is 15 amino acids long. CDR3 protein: CASSLEGQSNEKLFF. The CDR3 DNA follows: TGCGCCAGCAGCTTGGAGGGACAGAGTAATGAAAAACTGTTTTTT.

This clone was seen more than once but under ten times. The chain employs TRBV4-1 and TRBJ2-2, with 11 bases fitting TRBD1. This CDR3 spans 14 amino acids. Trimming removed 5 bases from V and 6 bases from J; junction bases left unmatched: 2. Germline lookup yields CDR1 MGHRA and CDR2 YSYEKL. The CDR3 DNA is TGCGCCAGCAGCGGGACAGGGGGGTCCGGGGAGCTGTTTTTT. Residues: CASSGTGGSGELFF.

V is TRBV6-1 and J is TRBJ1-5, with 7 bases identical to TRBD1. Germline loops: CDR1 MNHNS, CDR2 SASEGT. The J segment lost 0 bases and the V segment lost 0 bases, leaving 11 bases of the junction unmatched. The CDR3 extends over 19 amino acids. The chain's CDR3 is CASSEAVAGGSYSNQPQHF. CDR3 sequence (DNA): TGTGCCAGCAGTGAAGCGGTAGCAGGGGGATCCTATAGCAATCAGCCCCAGCATTTT.

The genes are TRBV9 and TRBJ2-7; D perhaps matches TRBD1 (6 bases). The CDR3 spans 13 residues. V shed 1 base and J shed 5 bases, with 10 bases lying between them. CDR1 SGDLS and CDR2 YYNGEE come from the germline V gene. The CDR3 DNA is TGTGCCAGCAGCGTAAGGGGACAAGACGAGCAGTACTTC. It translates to CASSVRGQDEQYF.

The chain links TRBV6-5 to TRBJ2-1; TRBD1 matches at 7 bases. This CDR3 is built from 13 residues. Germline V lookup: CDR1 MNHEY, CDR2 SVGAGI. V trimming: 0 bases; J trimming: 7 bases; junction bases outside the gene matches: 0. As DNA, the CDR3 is TGTGCCAGCAGTTACTCGACAGGGAATGAGCAGTTCTTC. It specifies CASSYSTGNEQFF.

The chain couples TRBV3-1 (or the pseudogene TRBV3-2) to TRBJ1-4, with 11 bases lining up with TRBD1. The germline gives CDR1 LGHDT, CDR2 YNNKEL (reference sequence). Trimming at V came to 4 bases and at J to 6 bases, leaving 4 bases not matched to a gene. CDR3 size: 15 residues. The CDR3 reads CASSPTGQGDEKLFF. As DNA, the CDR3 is TGTGCCAGCAGCCCTACGGGACAGGGGGATGAAAAACTGTTTTTT.

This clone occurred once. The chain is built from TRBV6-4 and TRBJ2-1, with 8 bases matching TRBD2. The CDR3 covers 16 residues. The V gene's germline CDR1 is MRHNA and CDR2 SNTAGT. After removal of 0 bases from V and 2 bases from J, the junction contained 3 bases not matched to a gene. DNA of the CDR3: TGTGCCAGCAGTGACTCTCGCGGGGGGACCTACAATGAGCAGTTCTTC. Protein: CASSDSRGGTYNEQFF.

DNA for the CDR3: TGTGCCTCCCTTTTTCGGGGTTTAGAGTTCTTC. It translates to CASLFRGLEFF. The genes are TRBV28 and TRBJ2-1; tentative D call: TRBD2 (5 bases). This CDR3 region has 11 residues. V lost 11 bases and J 14 bases, leaving 19 bases between the germline ends. CDR1 is MDHEN and CDR2 is SYDVKM in the germline V gene.

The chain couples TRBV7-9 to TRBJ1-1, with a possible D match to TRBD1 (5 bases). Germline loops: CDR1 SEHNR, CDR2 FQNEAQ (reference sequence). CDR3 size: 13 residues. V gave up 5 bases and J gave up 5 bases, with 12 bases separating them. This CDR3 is CASSLPGITEAFF. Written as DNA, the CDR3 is TGTGCCAGCAGCCTTCCAGGGATAACTGAAGCTTTCTTT.

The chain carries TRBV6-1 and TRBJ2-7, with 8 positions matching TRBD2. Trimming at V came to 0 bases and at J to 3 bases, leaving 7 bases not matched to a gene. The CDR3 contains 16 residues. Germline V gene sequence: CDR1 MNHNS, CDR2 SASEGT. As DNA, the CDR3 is TGTGCCAGCAGTGAAGCGGCCCCGACTAGCGACTACGAGCAGTACTTC. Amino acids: CASSEAAPTSDYEQYF.

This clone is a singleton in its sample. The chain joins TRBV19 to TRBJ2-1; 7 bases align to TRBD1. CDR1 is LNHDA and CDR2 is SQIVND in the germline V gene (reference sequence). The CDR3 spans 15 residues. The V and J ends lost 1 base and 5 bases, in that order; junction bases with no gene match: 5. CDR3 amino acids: CASSIVGGRDNEQFF. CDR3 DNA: TGTGCCAGTAGTATAGTAGGGGGCAGGGACAATGAGCAGTTCTTC.

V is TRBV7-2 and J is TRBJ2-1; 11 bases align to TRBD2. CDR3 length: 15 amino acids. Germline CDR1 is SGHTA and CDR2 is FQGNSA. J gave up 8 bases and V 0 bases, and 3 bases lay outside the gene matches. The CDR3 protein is CASSLASGGADEQFF. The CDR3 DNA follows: TGTGCCAGCAGCTTAGCTAGCGGGGGGGCCGATGAGCAGTTCTTC.

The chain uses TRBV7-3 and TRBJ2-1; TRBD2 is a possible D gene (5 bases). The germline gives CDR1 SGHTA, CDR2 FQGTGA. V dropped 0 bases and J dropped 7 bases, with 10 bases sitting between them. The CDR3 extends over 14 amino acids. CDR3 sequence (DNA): TGTGCCAGCAGCTTAACGGGGAGTGGGAATGAGCAGTTCTTC. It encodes CASSLTGSGNEQFF.

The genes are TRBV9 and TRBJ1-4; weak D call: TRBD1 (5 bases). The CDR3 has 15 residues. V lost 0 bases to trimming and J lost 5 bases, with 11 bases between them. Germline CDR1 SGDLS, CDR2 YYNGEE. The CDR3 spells CASSVDVGANEKLFF. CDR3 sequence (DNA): TGTGCCAGCAGCGTAGATGTAGGGGCGAATGAAAAACTGTTTTTT.

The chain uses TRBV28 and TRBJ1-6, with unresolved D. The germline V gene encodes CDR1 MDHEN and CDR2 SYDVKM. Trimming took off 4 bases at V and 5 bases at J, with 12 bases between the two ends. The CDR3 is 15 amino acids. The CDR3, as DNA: TGTGCCAGCAGTTCCGCCCCGCGGGATAATTCACCCCTCCACTTT. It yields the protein CASSSAPRDNSPLHF.

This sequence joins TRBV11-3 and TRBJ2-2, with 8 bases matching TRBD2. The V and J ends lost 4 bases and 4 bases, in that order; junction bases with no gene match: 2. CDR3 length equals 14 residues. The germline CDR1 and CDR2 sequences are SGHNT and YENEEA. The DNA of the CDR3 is TGTGCCAGCAGCTCCCGGGAGGGCACCGGGGAGCTGTTTTTT. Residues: CASSSREGTGELFF.

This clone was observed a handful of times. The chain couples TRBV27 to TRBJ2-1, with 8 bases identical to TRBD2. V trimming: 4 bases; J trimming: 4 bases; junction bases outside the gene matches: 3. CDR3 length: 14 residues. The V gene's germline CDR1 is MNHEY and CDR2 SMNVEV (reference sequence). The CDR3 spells CASSSLAGYNEQFF. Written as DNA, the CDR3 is TGTGCCAGCAGTTCGTTAGCGGGGTACAATGAGCAGTTCTTC.

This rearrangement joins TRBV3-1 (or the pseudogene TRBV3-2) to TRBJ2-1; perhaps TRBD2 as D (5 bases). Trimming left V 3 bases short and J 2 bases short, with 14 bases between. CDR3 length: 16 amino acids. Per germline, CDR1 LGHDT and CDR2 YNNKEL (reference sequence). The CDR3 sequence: CASSHPGSSAYNEQFF. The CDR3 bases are TGTGCCAGCAGCCACCCCGGTAGTAGCGCCTACAATGAGCAGTTCTTC.